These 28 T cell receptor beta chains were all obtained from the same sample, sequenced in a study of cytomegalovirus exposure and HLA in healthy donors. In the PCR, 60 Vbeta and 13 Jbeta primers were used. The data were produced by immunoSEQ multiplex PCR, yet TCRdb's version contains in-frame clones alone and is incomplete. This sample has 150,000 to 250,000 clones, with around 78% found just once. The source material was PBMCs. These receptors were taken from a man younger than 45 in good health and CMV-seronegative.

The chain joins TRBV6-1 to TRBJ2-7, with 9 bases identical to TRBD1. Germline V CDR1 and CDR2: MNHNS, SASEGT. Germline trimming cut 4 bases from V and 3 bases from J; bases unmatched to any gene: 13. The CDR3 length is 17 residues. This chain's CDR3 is CASSVKGSGTGNYEQYF. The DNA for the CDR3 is TGTGCCAGCAGTGTAAAGGGATCCGGGACAGGGAACTACGAGCAGTACTTC.

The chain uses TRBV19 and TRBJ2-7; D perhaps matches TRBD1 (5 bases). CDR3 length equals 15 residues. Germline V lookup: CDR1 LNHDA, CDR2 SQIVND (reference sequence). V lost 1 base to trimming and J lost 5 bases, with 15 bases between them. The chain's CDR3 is CASSIVQGITHEQYF. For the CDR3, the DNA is TGTGCCAGTAGTATAGTCCAGGGAATTACGCACGAGCAGTACTTC.

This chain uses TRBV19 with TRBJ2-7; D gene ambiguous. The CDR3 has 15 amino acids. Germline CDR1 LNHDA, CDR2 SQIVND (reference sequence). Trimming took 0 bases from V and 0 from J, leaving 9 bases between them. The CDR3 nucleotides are TGTGCCAGTAGTATAGACATCTCGAGCTCCTACGAGCAGTACTTC. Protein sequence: CASSIDISSSYEQYF.

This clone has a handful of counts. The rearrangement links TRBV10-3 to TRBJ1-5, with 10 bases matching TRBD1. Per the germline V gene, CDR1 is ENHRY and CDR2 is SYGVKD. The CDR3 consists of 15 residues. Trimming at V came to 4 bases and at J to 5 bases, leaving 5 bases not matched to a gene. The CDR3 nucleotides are TGTGCCATCAGTGCGACCGGGACAGGGGATCAGCCCCAGCATTTT. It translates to CAISATGTGDQPQHF.

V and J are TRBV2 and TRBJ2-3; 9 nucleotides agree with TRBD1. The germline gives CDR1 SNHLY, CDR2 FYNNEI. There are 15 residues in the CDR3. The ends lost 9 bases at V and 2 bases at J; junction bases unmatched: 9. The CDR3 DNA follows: TGTGCCAGTACCCGGGGGACAGGGCTCACAGATACGCAGTATTTT. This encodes CASTRGTGLTDTQYF.

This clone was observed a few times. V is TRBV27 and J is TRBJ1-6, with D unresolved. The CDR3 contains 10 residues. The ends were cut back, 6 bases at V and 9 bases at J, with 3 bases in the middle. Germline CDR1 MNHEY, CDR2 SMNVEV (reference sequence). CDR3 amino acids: CASSGSPLHF. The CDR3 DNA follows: TGTGCCAGCAGCGGTTCACCCCTCCACTTT.

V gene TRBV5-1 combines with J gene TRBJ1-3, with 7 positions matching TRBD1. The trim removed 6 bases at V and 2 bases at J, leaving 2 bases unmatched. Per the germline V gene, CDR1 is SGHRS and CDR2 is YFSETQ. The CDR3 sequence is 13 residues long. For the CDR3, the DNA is TGCGCCAGCACAGGGGGAGCTGGAAACACCATATATTTT. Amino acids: CASTGGAGNTIYF. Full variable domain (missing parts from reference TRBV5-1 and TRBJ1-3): KAGVTQTPRYLIKTRGQQVTLSCSPISGHRSVSWYQQTPGQGLQFLFEYFSETQRNKGNFPGRFSGRQFSNSRSEMNVSTLELGDSALYLCASTGGAGNTIYFGEGSWLTVV.

CDR3 protein: CASSYGTATEAFF. The CDR3 DNA follows: TGTGCCAGCAGCTACGGGACAGCGACTGAAGCTTTCTTT. This chain links TRBV7-2 with TRBJ1-1, with 7 nucleotides matching TRBD1. Germline V gene sequence: CDR1 SGHTA, CDR2 FQGNSA. V gave up 4 bases and J gave up 5 bases; unmatched junction bases: 4. This CDR3 has 13 amino acids.

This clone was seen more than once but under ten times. The CDR3 loop is CASSQELGPSYTDTQYF. The CDR3 coding sequence is TGCGCCAGCAGCCAAGAGCTCGGTCCCTCTTACACAGATACGCAGTATTTT. The V and J genes are TRBV4-1 and TRBJ2-3; D gene uncertain. V was shortened by 0 bases and J by 2 bases, with 15 bases between the two germline ends. The CDR3 has 17 amino acids. The germline CDR1 and CDR2 sequences are MGHRA and YSYEKL.

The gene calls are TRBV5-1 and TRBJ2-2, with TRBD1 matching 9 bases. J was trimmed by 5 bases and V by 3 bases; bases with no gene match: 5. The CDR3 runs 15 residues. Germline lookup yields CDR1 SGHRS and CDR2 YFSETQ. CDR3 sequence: CASSYRTGDTGELFF. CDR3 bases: TGCGCCAGCAGCTACCGGACAGGGGATACCGGGGAGCTGTTTTTT.

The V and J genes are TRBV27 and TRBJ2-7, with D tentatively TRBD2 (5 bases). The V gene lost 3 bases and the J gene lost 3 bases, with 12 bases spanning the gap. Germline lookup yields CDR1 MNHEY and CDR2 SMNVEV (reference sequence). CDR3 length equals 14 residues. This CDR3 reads CASSLVLGSYEQYF. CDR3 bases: TGTGCCAGCAGTTTGGTGTTGGGGAGCTACGAGCAGTACTTC.

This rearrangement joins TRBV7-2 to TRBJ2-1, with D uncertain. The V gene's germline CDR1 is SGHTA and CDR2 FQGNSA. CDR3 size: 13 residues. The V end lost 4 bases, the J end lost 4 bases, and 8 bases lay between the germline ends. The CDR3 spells CASSSLAYNEQFF. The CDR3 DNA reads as TGTGCCAGCAGCTCCCTGGCATACAATGAGCAGTTCTTC.

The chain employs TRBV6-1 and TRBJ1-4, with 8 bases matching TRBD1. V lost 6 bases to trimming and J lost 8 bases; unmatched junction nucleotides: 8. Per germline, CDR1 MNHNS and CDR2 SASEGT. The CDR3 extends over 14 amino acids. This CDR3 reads CASSTGGVPEKLFF. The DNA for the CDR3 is TGTGCCAGCAGCACAGGGGGGGTTCCGGAAAAACTGTTTTTT.

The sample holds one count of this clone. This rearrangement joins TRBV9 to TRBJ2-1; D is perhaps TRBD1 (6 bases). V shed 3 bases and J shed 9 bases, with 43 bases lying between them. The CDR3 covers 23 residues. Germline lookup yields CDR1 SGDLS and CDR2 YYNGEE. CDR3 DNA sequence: TGTGCCAGCAGCGGGTTTTGGCTCTTCTTTAAGCCTCTGCGGACAGTTTTCCGATCTGAGCAGTTCTTC. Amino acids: CASSGFWLFFKPLRTVFRSEQFF.

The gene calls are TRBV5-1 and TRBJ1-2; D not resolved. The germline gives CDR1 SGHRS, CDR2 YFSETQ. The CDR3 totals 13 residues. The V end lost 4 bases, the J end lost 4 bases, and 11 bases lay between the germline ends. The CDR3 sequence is CASSSAGPYGYTF. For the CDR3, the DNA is TGCGCCAGCAGCAGTGCAGGCCCCTATGGCTACACCTTC.

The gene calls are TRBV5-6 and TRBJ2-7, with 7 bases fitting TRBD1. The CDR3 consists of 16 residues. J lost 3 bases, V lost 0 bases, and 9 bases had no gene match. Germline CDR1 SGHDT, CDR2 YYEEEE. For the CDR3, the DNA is TGTGCCAGCAGCTTGGTTTGGAGACAGGGCAACTACGAGCAGTACTTC. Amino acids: CASSLVWRQGNYEQYF.

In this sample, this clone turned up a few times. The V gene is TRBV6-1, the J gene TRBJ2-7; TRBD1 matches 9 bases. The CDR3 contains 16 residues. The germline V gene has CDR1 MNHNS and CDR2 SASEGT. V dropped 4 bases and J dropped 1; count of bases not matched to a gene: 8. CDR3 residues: CASSGHHRGLSYEQYF. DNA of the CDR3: TGTGCCAGCAGTGGCCACCACAGGGGGCTTTCCTACGAGCAGTACTTC.

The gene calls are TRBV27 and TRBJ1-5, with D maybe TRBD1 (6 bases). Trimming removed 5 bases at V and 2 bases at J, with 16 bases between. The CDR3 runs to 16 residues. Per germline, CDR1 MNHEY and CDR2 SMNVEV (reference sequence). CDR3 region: CASSIDRSSGNQPQHF. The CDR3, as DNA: TGTGCCAGCAGTATCGACAGGTCCTCGGGCAATCAGCCCCAGCATTTT.

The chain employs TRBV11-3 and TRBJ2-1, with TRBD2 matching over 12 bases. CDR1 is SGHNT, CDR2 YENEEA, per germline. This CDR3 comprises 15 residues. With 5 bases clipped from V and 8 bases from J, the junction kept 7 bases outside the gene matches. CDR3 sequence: CASSMTSGSLDEQFF. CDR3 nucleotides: TGTGCCAGCAGCATGACTAGCGGGAGTCTCGATGAGCAGTTCTTC.

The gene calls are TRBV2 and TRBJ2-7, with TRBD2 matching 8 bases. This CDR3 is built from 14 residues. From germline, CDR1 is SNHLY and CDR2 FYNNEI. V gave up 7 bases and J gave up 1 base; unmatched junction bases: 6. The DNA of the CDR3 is TGTGCCAGCATCCCGGGGGGGGCTTCCTACGAGCAGTACTTC. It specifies CASIPGGASYEQYF.

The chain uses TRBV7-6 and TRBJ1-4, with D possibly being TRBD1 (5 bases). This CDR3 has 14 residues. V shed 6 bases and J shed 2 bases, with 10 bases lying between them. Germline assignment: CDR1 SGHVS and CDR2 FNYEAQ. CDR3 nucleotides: TGTGCCAGCAGTTTGACAGCCACTAATGAAAAACTGTTTTTT. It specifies CASSLTATNEKLFF.

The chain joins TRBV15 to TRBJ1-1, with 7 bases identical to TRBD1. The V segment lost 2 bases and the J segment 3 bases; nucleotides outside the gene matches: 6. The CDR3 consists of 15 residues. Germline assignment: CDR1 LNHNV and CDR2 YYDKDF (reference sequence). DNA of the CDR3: TGTGCCACCAGCAGATGGGACAGTGAGGACACTGAAGCTTTCTTT. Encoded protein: CATSRWDSEDTEAFF.

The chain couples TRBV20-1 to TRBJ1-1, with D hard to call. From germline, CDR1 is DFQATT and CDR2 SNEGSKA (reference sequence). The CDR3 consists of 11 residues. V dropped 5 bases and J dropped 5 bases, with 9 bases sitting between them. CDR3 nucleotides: TGCAGTGCTCTTGCGAGGACTGAAGCTTTCTTT. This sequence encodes CSALARTEAFF.

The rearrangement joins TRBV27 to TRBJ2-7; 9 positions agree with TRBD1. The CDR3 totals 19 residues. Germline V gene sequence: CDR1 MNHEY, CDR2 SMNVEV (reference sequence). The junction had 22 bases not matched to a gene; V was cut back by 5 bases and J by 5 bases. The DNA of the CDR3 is TGTGCCAGCAGTCTAACCATGACATCCGGGACAGGGATGCGGCACGAGCAGTACTTC. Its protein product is CASSLTMTSGTGMRHEQYF.

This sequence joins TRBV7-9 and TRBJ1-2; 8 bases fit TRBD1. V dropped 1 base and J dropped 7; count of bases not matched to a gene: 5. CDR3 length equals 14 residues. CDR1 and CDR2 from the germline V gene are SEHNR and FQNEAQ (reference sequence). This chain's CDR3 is CASSLEQGAGGYTF. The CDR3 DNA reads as TGTGCCAGCAGCTTAGAGCAGGGGGCTGGTGGCTACACCTTC.

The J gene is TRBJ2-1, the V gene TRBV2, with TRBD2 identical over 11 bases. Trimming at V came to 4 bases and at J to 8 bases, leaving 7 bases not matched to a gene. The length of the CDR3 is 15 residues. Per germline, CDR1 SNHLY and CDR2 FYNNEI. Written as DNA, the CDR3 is TGTGCCAGCAGTGGAACTAGCGGGAGTGGCGATGAGCAGTTCTTC. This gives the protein CASSGTSGSGDEQFF.

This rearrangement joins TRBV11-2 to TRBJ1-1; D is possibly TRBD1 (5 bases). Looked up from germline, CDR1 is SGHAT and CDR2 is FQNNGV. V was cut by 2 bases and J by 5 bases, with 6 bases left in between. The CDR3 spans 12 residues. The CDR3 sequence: CASSLTGTEAFF. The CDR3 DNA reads TGTGCCAGCAGCTTAACAGGAACTGAAGCTTTCTTT.

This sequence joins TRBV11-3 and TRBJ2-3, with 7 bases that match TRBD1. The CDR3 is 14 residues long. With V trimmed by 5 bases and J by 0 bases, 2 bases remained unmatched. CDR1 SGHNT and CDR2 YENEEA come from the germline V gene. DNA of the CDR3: TGTGCCAGCAGCGGACAGGATAGCACAGATACGCAGTATTTT. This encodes CASSGQDSTDTQYF.